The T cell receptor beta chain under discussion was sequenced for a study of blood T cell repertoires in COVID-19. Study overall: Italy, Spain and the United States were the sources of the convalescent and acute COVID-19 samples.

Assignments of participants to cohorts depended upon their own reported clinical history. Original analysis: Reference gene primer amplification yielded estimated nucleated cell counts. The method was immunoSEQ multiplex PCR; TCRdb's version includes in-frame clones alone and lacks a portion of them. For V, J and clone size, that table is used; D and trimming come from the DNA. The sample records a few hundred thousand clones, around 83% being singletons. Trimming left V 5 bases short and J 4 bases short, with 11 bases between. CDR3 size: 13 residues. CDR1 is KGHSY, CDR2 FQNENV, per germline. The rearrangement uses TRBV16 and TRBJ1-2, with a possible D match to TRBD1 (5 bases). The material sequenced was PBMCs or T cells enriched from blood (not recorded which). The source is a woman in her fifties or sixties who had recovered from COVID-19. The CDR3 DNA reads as TGTGCCAGCAGCGCAGGGTTCGGCTATGGCTACACCTTC. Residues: CASSAGFGYGYTF.